The clone carrying this TCR beta chain was picked up a small number of times. The antigen remains unidentified. Germline-derived CDR1 and CDR2 are MDHEN and SYDVKM. This CDR3 region has 13 residues. This record comes from a study of blood T cells in healthy people across ages. Sample-barcoded 5' priming and a J-beta primer mix drove a second PCR of roughly 6 to 12 cycles. TCRdb processed the 5' RACE reads anew with MiXCR; each CDR3 protein has one entry. The sample records around 1,500,000 distinct CDR3 sequences, 28% being singletons. General study points: Higher naive T cell percentage went strongly together with higher TCR beta diversity.

This sequence originates from a woman between 25 and 40 years old in good health. This chain links TRBV28 with TRBJ2-1, with D perhaps TRBD2 (5 bases). The material sequenced was blood. CDR3 nucleotide sequence: TGTGCGTACGGGGATGGAGGCTACAATGAGCAGTTCTTC. Translating gives CAYGDGGYNEQFF.